Listed here are 4 T cell receptor beta chains from one sample, sequenced in a study of beta chain features in type 1 diabetes. The study reverse transcribed the entire isolated RNA, so it sequenced expressed TCRB transcripts. Sequencing used immunoSEQ multiplex PCR; TCRdb keeps in-frame clones, though not all of them. Of about 180,000 clones listed, approximately 13% are singletons. The specimen was central memory CD4+ T cells from blood. Source of these receptors: a young woman in good health.

CDR3 in DNA: TGTGCCAGCAGTTCCAGCAGCGTCTATGGCTACACCTTC. Translation: CASSSSSVYGYTF. The chain links TRBV28 to TRBJ1-2; unclear D gene. V gave up 4 bases and J gave up 4 bases, with 10 bases separating them. The CDR3 runs 13 residues. The germline CDR1 and CDR2 sequences are MDHEN and SYDVKM.

The chain joins TRBV6-6 to TRBJ1-2; possible D gene TRBD1, 6 bases. V dropped 6 bases and J dropped 8 bases, with 10 bases sitting between them. Germline CDR1 and CDR2: MNHNY and SVGAGI (reference sequence). The CDR3 spans 11 residues. CDR3 in DNA: TGTGCCAGCAGCAACAGGGTCGGCTACACCTTC. This encodes CASSNRVGYTF.

The chain has TRBV6-6 and TRBJ1-2, with 9 bases aligning to TRBD1. CDR3 size: 14 residues. J gave up 8 bases and V 6 bases, and 10 bases lay outside the gene matches. Germline lookup yields CDR1 MNHNY and CDR2 SVGAGI (reference sequence). The CDR3 reads CASRGDRDTSGYTF. CDR3 in DNA: TGTGCCAGCAGAGGGGACAGGGACACGTCGGGCTACACCTTC.

Only a few counts were recorded for this clone. The chain is built from TRBV6-5 and TRBJ1-2, with 7 positions matching TRBD1. This CDR3 is 13 amino acids long. CDR1 and CDR2 (germline): MNHEY, SVGAGI. With 11 bases clipped from V and 3 bases from J, the junction kept 9 bases outside the gene matches. The CDR3 coding sequence is TGTGCCGCACGAGGGGGCGCCCACTATGGCTACACCTTC. Residues: CAARGGAHYGYTF.